The next 4 T cell receptor beta chains were all read from a single sample in a study of blood T cell repertoires in COVID-19 (dated by TCRdb to 2018 to 2020). Receptors were amplified or captured by the immunoSEQ multiplex PCR assay. TCRdb carries this immuneACCESS record with in-frame sequences only. Its versions omit some clonotypes, under half of them owing to an unresolved V gene in the studies checked, with the rest unexplained. The sample table records 200,000 to 250,000 clones; 70% to 90% of these occur just once. Approximately 6.8% of the sample belongs to the ten largest clones. The specimen sequenced was peripheral blood. These receptors all come from a woman in her 70s with active or convalescent COVID-19.

This clone was recorded once. The V call is TRBV6-2 or TRBV6-3, the J call TRBJ2-1; TRBD2 might be the D (7 bases). The V gene's germline CDR1 is MNHEY and CDR2 SVGEGT. The CDR3 is 12 residues long. V was pared by 0 bases and J by 13 bases, with 10 bases between. CDR3 sequence: CASSYSGGGQFF. The CDR3 coding sequence is TGTGCCAGCAGTTACTCAGGGGGGGGCCAGTTCTTC.

This clone appeared once. The V gene is TRBV6-5, the J gene TRBJ1-4; 8 bases are shared with TRBD1. The germline gives CDR1 MNHEY, CDR2 SVGAGI. V gave up 8 bases and J gave up 8 bases; unmatched junction bases: 7. CDR3 length: 13 amino acids. The CDR3 loop reads CASGPWTGEKLFF. The CDR3 DNA reads as TGTGCCAGCGGGCCTTGGACAGGGGAAAAACTGTTTTTT.

This clone has more than one count but fewer than ten. The chain uses TRBV7-3 and TRBJ2-2; 7 bases are shared with TRBD1. CDR1 is SGHTA, CDR2 FQGTGA, per germline. V was clipped by 6 bases and J by 7 bases; unmatched bases: 5. This CDR3 comprises 13 residues. CDR3 sequence reads: CASSSGGNGELFF. The CDR3, as DNA: TGTGCCAGCAGTTCAGGGGGAAACGGGGAGCTGTTTTTT.

The V and J genes are TRBV6-5 and TRBJ1-2, with D perhaps TRBD1 (6 bases). The CDR3 loop spans 12 amino acids. V was shortened by 5 bases and J by 7 bases, with 11 bases between the two germline ends. Germline lookup yields CDR1 MNHEY and CDR2 SVGAGI. The CDR3 DNA is TGTGCCAGCAGTAATCTAGGGGGTGGCTACACCTTC. As protein: CASSNLGGGYTF.